This TCR beta chain was captured in a study of T cell responses to AZD1222 COVID-19 vaccine. Produced via immunoSEQ multiplex PCR; TCRdb's table is partial and in-frame only. There are some 140,000 clones in the sample; about 87% occur only once, and 3% to 3.5% lies in the top ten. V was cut by 5 bases and J by 2 bases, with 13 bases left in between. CDR3 length equals 14 residues. Germline V CDR1 and CDR2: SQVTM, ANQGSEA. Sequenced material: peripheral blood, taken on day 0 of AZD1222 vaccination. The chain links TRBV29-1 to TRBJ1-5, with D tentatively TRBD1 (6 bases). The receptor was isolated from an adult in good health. Here the CDR3 DNA reads TGCAGCGTTTCTCAGGGGTTCGGCAATCAGCCCCAGCATTTT. Protein sequence: CSVSQGFGNQPQHF. Supplemented by reference TRBV29-1 and TRBJ1-5, the full variable domain reads SAVISQKPSRDICQRGTSLTIQCQVDSQVTMMFWYRQQPGQSLTLIATANQGSEATYESGFVIDKFPISRPNLTFSTLTVSNMSPEDSSIYLCSVSQGFGNQPQHFGDGTRLSIL.